This T cell receptor (beta chain) was found in a study of blood T cell repertoires in COVID-19. Study details: The study drew acute and convalescent COVID-19 samples from the United States, Italy and Spain. PBMCs, B-cell-depleted T cells, or T cells provided the cDNA or gDNA that made up the material.

The authors' processing: Cell counts per sample came from amplifying reference gene primers. TCRdb's copy holds only in-frame clones and misses some; the assay was immunoSEQ multiplex PCR. V and J calls plus clone size are reproduced from that table; the DNA served to infer D and trimming. Of around 72,000 clones listed, 88% were seen once; the top ten hold around 6%. The CDR3 loop spans 17 amino acids. J lost 6 bases, V lost 4 bases, and 13 bases had no gene match. Per the germline V gene, CDR1 is SGHRS and CDR2 is YFSETQ. V usage is TRBV5-1 and J usage is TRBJ1-2; TRBD1 agrees at 12 bases. This clonotype was obtained from a woman in her 70s with acute or convalescent COVID-19. Input material: peripheral blood. This CDR3 reads CASSPLGGGQGANGYTF. DNA of the CDR3: TGCGCCAGCAGCCCCCTCGGCGGGGGACAGGGGGCAAATGGCTACACCTTC.